These 6 T cell receptor beta chains share one sample of origin, sequenced in a study of shared clonotypes between healthy human individuals (dated by TCRdb to the early 2020s). The library was generated by the immunoSEQ multiplex PCR assay. Sourced from immuneACCESS, this table was stored by TCRdb with only in-frame sequences that have V and J called. A share of the clones is absent; for the studies checked, an unresolved V gene accounts for under half, and the remainder has no known explanation. This sample gives fewer than 700,000 clones in total; around 96% of them show up just once. In total, the top ten clones hold 0.095% to 0.14% of the sample. CD8 naive samples were obtained by positive selection for CCR7 among CD45RO-negative cells, yielding a CD45RA+CCR7+ population from which TemRA cells were excluded. The sample taken for sequencing was naive CD8+ T cells sorted from blood. Sample cell subset or site, as interpreted from the label and publication: CD45RA+CCR7+. These receptors originate from a woman between 25 and 40 years old in good health.

This rearrangement joins TRBV10-1 to TRBJ2-2; 10 bases agree with TRBD1. The CDR3 runs to 16 residues. Germline CDR1 and CDR2: WNHNN and SYGVQD (reference sequence). J was trimmed by 5 bases and V by 0 bases; bases with no gene match: 3. The CDR3: CASSESGTGETGELFF. The CDR3 bases are TGCGCCAGCAGTGAGTCTGGGACAGGGGAAACCGGGGAGCTGTTTTTT.

The chain links TRBV4-2 to TRBJ1-3, with 9 bases that match TRBD1. With 2 bases clipped from V and 3 bases from J, the junction kept 8 bases outside the gene matches. Per the germline V gene, CDR1 is LGHNA and CDR2 is YNFKEQ. This CDR3 contains 17 residues. CDR3 nucleotides: TGTGCCAGCAGCCAAAAACAGGGGGCCCTTGATGGAAACACCATATATTTT. Translating gives CASSQKQGALDGNTIYF.

The rearrangement links TRBV7-9 to TRBJ2-5, with D possibly TRBD2 on 6 matching bases. CDR1 SEHNR and CDR2 FQNEAQ come from the germline V gene (reference sequence). V lost 5 bases and J 5 bases, leaving 21 bases between the germline ends. CDR3 length equals 16 residues. In DNA form, the CDR3 reads TGTGCCAGCAGCCCACTCTGGTTCGCGGAGGGGGAGACCCAGTACTTC. The encoded protein is CASSPLWFAEGETQYF.

The chain has TRBV28 and TRBJ2-2, with D unresolved. V dropped 5 bases and J dropped 3 bases, with 13 bases sitting between them. Per germline, CDR1 MDHEN and CDR2 SYDVKM. This CDR3 region has 15 residues. This chain's CDR3 is CASSGLGRHTGELFF. The CDR3, as DNA: TGTGCCAGCAGTGGCCTTGGGCGTCACACCGGGGAGCTGTTTTTT. Looking up the rest from reference TRBV28 and TRBJ2-2 gives the full variable domain: DVKVTQSSRYLVKRTGEKVFLECVQDMDHENMFWYRQDPGLGLRLIYFSYDVKMKEKGDIPEGYSVSREKKERFSLILESASTNQTSMYLCASSGLGRHTGELFFGEGSRLTVL.

For this clone: The same CDR3 can be traced to other DNA sequences in this sample. The rearrangement uses TRBV19 and TRBJ2-7, with 9 positions matching TRBD2. Trimming removed 3 bases from V and 4 bases from J; junction bases left unmatched: 7. This CDR3 is built from 15 residues. Germline CDR1 is LNHDA and CDR2 is SQIVND (reference sequence). The CDR3 loop reads CASSMGAGGGYEQYF. CDR3 in DNA: TGTGCCAGTAGTATGGGCGCGGGAGGGGGATACGAGCAGTACTTC.

J is TRBJ2-5 and V is TRBV4-1; 9 positions match TRBD2. Near its end, the DNA agrees better with TRBJ2-7, so the J call may be wrong. Germline-derived CDR1 and CDR2 are MGHRA and YSYEKL. The CDR3 is 15 residues long. CDR3 bases: TGCGCCAGCAGCCATAGGCTAGCGGGAACCTACGAGCAGTACTTC. It codes for CASSHRLAGTYEQYF.